This T cell receptor beta chain derives from a study of OX40 agonist ivuxolimab in advanced cancers. Study information: Dose-escalation patients' cancers were hepatocellular carcinoma, melanoma, renal cell or head and neck cancer.

Sequencing used immunoSEQ multiplex PCR; TCRdb keeps in-frame clones, though not all of them. The repertoire holds roughly 71,000 clones, with about 87% as singletons. The V gene's germline CDR1 is SGHRS and CDR2 YFSETQ. The CDR3 is 13 residues long. Trimming removed 0 bases at V and 2 bases at J, with 4 bases between. This specimen was CD4+ or CD8+ T cells sorted from blood, taken in a trial of the OX40 agonist ivuxolimab. V and J are TRBV5-1 and TRBJ2-3, with D unresolved. This TCR derives from an adult with an advanced solid tumor such as melanoma, head and neck, liver or kidney cancer. The CDR3 DNA reads as TGCGCCAGCAGCTTGGTGCCCACAGATACGCAGTATTTT. Amino acid sequence: CASSLVPTDTQYF.